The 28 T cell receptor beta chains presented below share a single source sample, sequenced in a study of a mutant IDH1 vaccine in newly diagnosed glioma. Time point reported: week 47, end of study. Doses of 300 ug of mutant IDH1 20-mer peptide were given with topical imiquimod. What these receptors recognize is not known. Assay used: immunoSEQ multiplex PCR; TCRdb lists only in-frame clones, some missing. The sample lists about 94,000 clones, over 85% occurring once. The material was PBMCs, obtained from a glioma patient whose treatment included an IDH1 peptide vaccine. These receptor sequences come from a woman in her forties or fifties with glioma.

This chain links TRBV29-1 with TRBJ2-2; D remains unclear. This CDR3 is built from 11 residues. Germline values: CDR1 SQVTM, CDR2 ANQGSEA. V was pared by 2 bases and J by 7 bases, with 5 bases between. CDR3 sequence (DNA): TGCAGCGTTGAAAGTGGCGGGGAGCTGTTTTTT. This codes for CSVESGGELFF.

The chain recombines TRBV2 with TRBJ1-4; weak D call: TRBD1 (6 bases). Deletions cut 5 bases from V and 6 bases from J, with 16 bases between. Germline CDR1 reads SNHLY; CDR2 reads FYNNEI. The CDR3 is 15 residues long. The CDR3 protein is CASSFPGHGDEKLFF. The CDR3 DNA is TGTGCCAGCAGTTTCCCGGGACACGGCGATGAAAAACTGTTTTTT.

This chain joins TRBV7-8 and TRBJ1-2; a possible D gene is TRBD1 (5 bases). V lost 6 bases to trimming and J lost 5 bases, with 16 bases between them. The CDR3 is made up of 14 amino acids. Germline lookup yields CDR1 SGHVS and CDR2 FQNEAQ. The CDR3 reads CASRSEGPHYGYTF. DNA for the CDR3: TGTGCCAGCAGGTCCGAGGGACCGCATTATGGCTACACCTTC.

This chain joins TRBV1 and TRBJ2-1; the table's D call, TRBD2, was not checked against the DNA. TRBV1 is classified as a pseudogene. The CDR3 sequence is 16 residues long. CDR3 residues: CTSSRNPREEDNEQFF. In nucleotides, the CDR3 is TGCACCAGCAGCCGCAACCCGCGGGAGGAGGACAATGAGCAGTTCTTC.

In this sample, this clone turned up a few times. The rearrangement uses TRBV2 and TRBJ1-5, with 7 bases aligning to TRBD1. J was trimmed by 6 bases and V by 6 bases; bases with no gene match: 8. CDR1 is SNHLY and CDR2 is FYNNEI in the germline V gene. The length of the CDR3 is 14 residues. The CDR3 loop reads CASRTGTSIQPQHF. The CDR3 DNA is TGTGCCAGCAGGACAGGGACTTCAATTCAGCCCCAGCATTTT.

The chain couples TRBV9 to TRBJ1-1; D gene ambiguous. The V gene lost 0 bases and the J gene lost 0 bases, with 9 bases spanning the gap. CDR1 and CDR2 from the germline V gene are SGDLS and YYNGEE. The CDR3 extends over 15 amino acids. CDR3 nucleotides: TGTGCCAGCAGCGTAGTAAAGGGAATGAACACTGAAGCTTTCTTT. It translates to CASSVVKGMNTEAFF.

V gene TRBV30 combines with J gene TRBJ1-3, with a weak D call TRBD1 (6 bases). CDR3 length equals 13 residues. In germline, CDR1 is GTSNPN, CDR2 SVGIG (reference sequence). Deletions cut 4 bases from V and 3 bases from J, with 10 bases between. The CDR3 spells CAWIRGIGNTIYF. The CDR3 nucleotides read TGTGCCTGGATCAGGGGAATTGGAAACACCATATATTTT.

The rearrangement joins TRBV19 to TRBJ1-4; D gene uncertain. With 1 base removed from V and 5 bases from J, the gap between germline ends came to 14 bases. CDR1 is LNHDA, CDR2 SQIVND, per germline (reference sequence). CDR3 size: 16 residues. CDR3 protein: CASSIVPRTLNEKLFF. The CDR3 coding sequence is TGTGCCAGTAGTATAGTCCCCCGGACCCTGAATGAAAAACTGTTTTTT.

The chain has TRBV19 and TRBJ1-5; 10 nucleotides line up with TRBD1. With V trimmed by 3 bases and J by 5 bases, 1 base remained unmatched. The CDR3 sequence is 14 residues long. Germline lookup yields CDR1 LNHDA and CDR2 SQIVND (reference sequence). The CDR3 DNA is TGTGCCAGTAGTATGACAGGGGGCTATCAGCCCCAGCATTTT. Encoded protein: CASSMTGGYQPQHF.

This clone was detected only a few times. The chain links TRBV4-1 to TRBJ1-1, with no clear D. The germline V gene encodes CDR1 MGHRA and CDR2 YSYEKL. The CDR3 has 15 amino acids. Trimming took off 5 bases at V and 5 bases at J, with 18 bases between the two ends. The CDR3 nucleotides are TGCGCCAGCAGCTTCCCGGAGGGAGGGTGGACTGAAGCTTTCTTT. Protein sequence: CASSFPEGGWTEAFF.

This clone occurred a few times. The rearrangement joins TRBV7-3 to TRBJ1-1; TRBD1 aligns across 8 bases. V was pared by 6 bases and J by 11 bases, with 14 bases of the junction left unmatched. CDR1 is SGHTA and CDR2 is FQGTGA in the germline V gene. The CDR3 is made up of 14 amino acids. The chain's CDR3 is CASRQDRASGDAFF. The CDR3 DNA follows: TGTGCCAGCAGACAGGACAGGGCCTCCGGGGATGCTTTCTTT.

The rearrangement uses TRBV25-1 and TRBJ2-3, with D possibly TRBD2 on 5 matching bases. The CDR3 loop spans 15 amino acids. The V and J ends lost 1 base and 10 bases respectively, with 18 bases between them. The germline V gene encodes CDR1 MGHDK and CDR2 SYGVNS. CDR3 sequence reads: CASSESRTAVGPQYF. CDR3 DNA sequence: TGTGCCAGCAGTGAATCCCGTACAGCGGTAGGTCCGCAGTATTTT.

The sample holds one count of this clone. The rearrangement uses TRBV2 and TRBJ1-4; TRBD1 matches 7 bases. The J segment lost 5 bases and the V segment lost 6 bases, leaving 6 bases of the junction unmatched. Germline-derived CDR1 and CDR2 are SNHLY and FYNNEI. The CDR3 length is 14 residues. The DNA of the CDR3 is TGTGCCAGCAGGGGGACAGCCCGAAATGAAAAACTGTTTTTT. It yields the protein CASRGTARNEKLFF.

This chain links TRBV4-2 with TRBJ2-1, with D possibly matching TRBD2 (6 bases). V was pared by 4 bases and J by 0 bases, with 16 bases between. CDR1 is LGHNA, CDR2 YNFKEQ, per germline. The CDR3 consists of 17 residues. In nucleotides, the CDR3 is TGTGCCAGCAGCCCCCGAGCCGGGACTCACTCCTACAATGAGCAGTTCTTC. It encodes CASSPRAGTHSYNEQFF.

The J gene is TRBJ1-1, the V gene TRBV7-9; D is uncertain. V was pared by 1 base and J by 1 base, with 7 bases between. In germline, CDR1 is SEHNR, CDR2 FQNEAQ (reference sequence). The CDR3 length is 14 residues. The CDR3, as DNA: TGTGCCAGCAGCTTAGGACGGACGAACACTGAAGCTTTCTTT. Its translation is CASSLGRTNTEAFF.

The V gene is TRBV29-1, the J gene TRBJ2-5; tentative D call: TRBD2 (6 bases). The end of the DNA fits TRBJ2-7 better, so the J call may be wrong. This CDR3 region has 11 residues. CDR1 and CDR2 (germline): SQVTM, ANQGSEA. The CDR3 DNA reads TGCAGCGTTGAGGGGGGAGCCGAGCAGTACTTC. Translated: CSVEGGAEQYF.

The DNA of the CDR3 is TGTGCCAGCAGTTTCCCCCCAGGGGGCGATGAAAAACTGTTTTTT. This translates into CASSFPPGGDEKLFF. The V call is TRBV28, the J call TRBJ1-4; 8 bases agree with TRBD1. V gave up 3 bases and J gave up 6 bases; unmatched junction bases: 6. This CDR3 is built from 15 residues. Germline values: CDR1 MDHEN, CDR2 SYDVKM.

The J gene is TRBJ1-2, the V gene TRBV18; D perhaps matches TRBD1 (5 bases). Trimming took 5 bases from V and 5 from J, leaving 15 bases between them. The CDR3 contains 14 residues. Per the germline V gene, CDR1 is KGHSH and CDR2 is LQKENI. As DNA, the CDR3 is TGTGCCAGCTCAGGGGCTCGAAGTATGTATGGCTACACCTTC. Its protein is CASSGARSMYGYTF. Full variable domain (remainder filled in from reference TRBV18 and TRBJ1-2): NAGVMQNPRHLVRRRGQEARLRCSPMKGHSHVYWYRQLPEEGLKFMVYLQKENIIDESGMPKERFSAEFPKEGPSILRIQQVVRGDSAAYFCASSGARSMYGYTFGSGTRLTVV.

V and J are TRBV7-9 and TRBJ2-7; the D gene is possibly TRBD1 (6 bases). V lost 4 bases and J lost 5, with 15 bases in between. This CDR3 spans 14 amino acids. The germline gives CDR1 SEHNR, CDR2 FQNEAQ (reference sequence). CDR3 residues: CASSSLQGSHEQYF. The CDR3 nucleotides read TGTGCCAGCAGCTCATTACAGGGATCCCACGAGCAGTACTTC. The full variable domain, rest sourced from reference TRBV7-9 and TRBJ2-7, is DTGVSQNPRHKITKRGQNVTFRCDPISEHNRLYWYRQTLGQGPEFLTYFQNEAQLEKSRLLSDRFSAERPKGSFSTLEIQRTEQGDSAMYLCASSSLQGSHEQYFGPGTRLTVT.

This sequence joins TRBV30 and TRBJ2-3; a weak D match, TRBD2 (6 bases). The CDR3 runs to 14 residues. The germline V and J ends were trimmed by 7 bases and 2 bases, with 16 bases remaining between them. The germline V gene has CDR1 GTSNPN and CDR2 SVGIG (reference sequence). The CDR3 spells CASRSGTLTDTQYF. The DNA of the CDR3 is TGTGCCTCGAGATCCGGGACTCTCACAGATACGCAGTATTTT.

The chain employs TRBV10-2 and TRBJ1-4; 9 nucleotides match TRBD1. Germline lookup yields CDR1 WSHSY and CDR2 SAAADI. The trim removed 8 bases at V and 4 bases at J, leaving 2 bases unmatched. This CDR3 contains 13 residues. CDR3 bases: TGCGCCAGCCGGGACAGGGTTAATGAAAAACTGTTTTTT. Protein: CASRDRVNEKLFF.

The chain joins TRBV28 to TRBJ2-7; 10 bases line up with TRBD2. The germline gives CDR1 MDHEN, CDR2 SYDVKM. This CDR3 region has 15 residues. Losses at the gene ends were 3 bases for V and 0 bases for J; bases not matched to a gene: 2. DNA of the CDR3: TGTGCCAGCAGTTTGGTAGCGGGAGGCTCCTACGAGCAGTACTTC. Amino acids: CASSLVAGGSYEQYF.

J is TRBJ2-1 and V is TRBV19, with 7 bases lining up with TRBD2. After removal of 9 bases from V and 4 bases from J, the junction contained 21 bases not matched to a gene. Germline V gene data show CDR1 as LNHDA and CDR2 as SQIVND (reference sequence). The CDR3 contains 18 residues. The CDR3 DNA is TGTGCCAGCAAATATTTAGCGTGGGGGGGGAAAGGTTACAATGAGCAGTTCTTC. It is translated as CASKYLAWGGKGYNEQFF.

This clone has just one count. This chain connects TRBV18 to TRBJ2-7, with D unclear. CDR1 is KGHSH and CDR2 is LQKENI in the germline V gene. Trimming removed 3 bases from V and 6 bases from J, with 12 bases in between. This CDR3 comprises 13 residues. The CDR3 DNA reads TGTGCCAGCTCACCGTCCAGGCAATTCGAGCAGTACTTC. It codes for CASSPSRQFEQYF.

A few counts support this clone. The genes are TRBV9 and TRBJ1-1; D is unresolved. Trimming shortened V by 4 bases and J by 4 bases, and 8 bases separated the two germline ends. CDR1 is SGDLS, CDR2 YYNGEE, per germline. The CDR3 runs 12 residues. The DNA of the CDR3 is TGTGCCAGCAGCAAGGGCGGCACTGAAGCTTTCTTT. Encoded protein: CASSKGGTEAFF.

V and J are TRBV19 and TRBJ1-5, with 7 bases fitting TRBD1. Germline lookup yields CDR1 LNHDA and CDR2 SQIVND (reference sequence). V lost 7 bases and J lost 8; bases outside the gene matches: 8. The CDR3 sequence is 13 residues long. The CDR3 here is CASKNRGGEPQHF. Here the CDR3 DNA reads TGTGCCAGTAAAAACAGGGGCGGGGAGCCCCAGCATTTT.

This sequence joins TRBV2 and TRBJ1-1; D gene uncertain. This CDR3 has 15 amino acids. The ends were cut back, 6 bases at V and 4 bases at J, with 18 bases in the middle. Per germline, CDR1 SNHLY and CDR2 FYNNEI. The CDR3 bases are TGTGCCAGCAGAGAGGACCGAAGCAGAGCCACTGAAGCTTTCTTT. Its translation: CASREDRSRATEAFF.

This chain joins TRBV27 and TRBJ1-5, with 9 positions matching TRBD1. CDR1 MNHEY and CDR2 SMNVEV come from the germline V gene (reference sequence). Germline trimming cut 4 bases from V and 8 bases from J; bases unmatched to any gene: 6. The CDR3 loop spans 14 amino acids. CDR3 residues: CASSYGGQGEPQHF. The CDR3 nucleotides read TGTGCCAGCAGTTATGGGGGACAGGGCGAGCCCCAGCATTTT.